This T cell receptor (beta chain) was identified in a study of shared clonotypes between healthy human individuals. Study-wide findings and caveats: Sampling covered nothing but blood. Tissue TCR repertoires likely differ from those found in blood.

Points on this clone: Its antigen is currently unknown.

The naive CD8 subset, CD45RO-negative cells positively selected for CCR7, excluded terminally differentiated effector memory CD45RA+ cells. Profiled with immunoSEQ multiplex PCR; TCRdb holds only in-frame clones, not every one. The table has about 2.2 million clones, over 85% seen once. Trimming cost V 3 bases and J 4 bases, with 13 bases left between them. Germline V gene data show CDR1 as SGDLS and CDR2 as YYNGEE. The CDR3 loop spans 14 amino acids. The receptor was isolated from a man aged 18 to 29 in good health. Some clones in this sample may be carry-over from other donors' samples. V gene TRBV9 combines with J gene TRBJ1-1; possible D gene TRBD1, 6 bases. Sequenced input: naive CD8+ T cells from PBMCs. CDR3 sequence (DNA): TGTGCCAGCAGCGAGGGACATGCACGCACTGAAGCTTTCTTT. It translates to CASSEGHARTEAFF.